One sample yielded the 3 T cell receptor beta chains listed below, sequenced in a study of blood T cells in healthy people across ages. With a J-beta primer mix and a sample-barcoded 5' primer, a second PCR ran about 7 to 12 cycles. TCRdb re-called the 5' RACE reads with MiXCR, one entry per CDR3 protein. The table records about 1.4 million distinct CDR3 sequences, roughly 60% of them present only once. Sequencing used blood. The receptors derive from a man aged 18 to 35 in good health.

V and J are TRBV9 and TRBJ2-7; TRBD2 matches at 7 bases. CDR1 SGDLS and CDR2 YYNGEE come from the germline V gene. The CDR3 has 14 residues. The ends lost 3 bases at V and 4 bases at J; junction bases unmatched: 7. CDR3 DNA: TGTGCCAGCAGCGCTCGGACTAGAAGTTACGAGCAGTACTTC. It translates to CASSARTRSYEQYF.

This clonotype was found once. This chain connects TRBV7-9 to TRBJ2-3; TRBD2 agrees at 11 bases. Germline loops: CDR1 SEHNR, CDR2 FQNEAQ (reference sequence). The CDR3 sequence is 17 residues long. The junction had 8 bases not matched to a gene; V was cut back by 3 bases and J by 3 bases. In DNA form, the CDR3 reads TGTGCCAGCAGCTTTCCCAAGACTAGCGGGGAAACAGATACGCAGTATTTT. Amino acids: CASSFPKTSGETDTQYF.

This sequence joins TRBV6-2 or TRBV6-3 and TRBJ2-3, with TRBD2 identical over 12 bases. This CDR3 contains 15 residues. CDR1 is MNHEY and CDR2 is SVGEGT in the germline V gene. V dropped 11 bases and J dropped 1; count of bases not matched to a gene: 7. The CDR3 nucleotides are TGTGCCGGTGGGCGACTAGCGGGAGGCACAGATACGCAGTATTTT. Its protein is CAGGRLAGGTDTQYF.